The clone carrying this T cell receptor beta chain was seen many times. Antigen: not known. This entry comes from a study of blood T cells in healthy people across ages. Trimming took 0 bases from V and 3 from J; bases not matched to a gene: 10. Germline values: CDR1 DFQATT, CDR2 SNEGSKA (reference sequence). CDR3 length: 17 residues. Study-wide points: Shifts in expanded clonotypes may have been confounded by donor CMV status, which was unknown.

For the second PCR, which ran for about 7 to 11 cycles, a sample-barcoded 5' primer and a J-beta primer mix were used. A single record per CDR3 protein comes from TCRdb applying MiXCR to the 5' RACE reads. There are 1.5 million to 2 million distinct CDR3 sequences in the sample; roughly 27% occur only once, and 7.7% lies in the top ten. The sequence derives from a woman aged 25 to 45 in good health. Sequencing was carried out using blood. The chain links TRBV20-1 to TRBJ1-2, with TRBD1 matching over 10 bases. The CDR3 sequence: CSARDTTGGLDYYGYTF. In DNA form, the CDR3 reads TGCAGTGCTAGAGATACGACAGGGGGCCTGGATTACTATGGCTACACCTTC.